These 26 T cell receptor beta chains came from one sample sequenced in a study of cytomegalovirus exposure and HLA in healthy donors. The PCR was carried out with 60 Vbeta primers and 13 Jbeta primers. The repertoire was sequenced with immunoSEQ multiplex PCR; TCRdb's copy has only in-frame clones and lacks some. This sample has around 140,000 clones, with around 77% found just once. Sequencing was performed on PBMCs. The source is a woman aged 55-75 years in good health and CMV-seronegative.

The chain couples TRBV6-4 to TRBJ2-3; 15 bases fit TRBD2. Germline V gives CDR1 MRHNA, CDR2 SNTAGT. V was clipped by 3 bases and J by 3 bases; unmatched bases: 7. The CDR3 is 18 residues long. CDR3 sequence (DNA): TGTGCCAGCAGTGAAAGGGGACTAGCGGGAGGAGAAACAGATACGCAGTATTTT. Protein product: CASSERGLAGGETDTQYF.

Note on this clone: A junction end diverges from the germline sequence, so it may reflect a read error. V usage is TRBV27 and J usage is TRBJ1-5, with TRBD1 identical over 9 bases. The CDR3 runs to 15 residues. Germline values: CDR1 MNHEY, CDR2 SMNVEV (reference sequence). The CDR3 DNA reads TGTGTCAGCAGCCCCATAGGGGACAGGGAACAGCCCCAGCATTTT. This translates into CVSSPIGDREQPQHF.

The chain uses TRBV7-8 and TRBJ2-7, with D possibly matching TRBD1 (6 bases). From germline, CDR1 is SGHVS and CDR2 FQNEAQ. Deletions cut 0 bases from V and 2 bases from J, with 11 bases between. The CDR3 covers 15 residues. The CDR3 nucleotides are TGTGCCAGCAGCTTAGCCCCGGGACAAACCTACGAGCAGTACTTC. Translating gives CASSLAPGQTYEQYF.

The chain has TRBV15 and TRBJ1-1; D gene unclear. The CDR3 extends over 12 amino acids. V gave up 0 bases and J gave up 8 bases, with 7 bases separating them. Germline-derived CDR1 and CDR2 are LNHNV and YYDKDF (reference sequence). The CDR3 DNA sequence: TGTGCCACCAGCAGAGATTGGCAAGAAGCTTTCTTT. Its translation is CATSRDWQEAFF.

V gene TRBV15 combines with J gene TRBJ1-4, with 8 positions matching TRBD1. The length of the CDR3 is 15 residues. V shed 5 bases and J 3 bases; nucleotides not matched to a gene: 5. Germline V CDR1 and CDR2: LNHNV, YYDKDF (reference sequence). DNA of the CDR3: TGTGCCACCAGCGGCGACAGGGGCCCTAATGAAAAACTGTTTTTT. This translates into CATSGDRGPNEKLFF.

CDR3: CASSQDWLAGGQETQYF. In nucleotides, the CDR3 is TGTGCCAGCAGCCAAGATTGGCTAGCGGGAGGTCAAGAGACCCAGTACTTC. The chain combines TRBV4-2 with TRBJ2-5; 11 bases line up with TRBD2. This CDR3 comprises 17 residues. Germline assignment: CDR1 LGHNA and CDR2 YNFKEQ. V dropped 0 bases and J dropped 2; count of bases not matched to a gene: 5.

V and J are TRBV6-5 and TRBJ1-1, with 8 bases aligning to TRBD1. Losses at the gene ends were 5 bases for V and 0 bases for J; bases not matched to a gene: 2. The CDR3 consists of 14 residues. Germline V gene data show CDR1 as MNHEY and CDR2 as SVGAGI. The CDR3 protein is CASSQDRVNTEAFF. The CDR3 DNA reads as TGTGCCAGCAGTCAGGACAGGGTGAACACTGAAGCTTTCTTT.

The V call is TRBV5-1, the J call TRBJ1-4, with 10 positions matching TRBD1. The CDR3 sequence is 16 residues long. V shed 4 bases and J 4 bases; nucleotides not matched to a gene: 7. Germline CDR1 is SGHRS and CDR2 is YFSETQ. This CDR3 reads CASSGGQGPLNEKLFF. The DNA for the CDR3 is TGCGCCAGCAGCGGGGGACAGGGGCCCCTTAATGAAAAACTGTTTTTT.

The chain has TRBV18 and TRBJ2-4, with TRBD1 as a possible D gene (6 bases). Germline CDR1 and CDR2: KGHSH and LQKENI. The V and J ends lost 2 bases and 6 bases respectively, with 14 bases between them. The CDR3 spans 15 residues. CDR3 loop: CASSPGGREVNIQYF. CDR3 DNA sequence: TGTGCCAGCTCACCAGGGGGCAGGGAAGTAAACATTCAGTACTTC.

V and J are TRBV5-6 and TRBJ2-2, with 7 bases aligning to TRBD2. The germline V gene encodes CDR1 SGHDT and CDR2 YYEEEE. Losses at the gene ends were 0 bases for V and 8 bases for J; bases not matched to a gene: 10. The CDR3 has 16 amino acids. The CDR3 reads CASSLASGDPGGELFF. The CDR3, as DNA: TGTGCCAGCAGCTTGGCGAGCGGGGACCCGGGTGGGGAGCTGTTTTTT.

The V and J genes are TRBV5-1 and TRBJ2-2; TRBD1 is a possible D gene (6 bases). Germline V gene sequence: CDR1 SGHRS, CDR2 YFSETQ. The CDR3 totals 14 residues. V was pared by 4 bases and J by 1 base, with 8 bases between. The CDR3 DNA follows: TGCGCCAGCAGCCTGGGACAGAACACCGGGGAGCTGTTTTTT. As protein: CASSLGQNTGELFF.

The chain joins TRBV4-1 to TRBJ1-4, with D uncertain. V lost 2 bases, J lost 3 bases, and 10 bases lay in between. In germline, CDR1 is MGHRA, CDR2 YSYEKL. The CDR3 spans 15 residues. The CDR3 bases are TGCGCCAGCAGCCAAAACCCGGGAGCTAATGAAAAACTGTTTTTT. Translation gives CASSQNPGANEKLFF.

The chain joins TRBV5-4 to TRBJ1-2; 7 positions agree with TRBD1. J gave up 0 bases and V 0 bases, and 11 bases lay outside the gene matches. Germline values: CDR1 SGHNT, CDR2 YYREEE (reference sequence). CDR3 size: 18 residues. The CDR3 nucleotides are TGTGCCAGCAGCTTGGTCTCGAAGGACAGGCGTACTAACTATGGCTACACCTTC. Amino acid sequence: CASSLVSKDRRTNYGYTF.

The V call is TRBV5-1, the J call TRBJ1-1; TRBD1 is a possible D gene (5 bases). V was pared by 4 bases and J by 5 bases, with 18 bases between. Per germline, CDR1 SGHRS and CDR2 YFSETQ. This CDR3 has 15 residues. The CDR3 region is CASSITGGSNTEAFF. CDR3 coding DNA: TGCGCCAGCAGCATCACCGGGGGTAGTAATACTGAAGCTTTCTTT.

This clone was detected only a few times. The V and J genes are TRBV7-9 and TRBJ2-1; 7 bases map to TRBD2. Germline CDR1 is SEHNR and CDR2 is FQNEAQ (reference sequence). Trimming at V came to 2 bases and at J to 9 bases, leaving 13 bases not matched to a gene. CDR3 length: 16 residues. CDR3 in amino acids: CASSLPGLRGTGEQFF. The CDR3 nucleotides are TGTGCCAGCAGCTTACCGGGACTACGAGGGACGGGTGAGCAGTTCTTC.

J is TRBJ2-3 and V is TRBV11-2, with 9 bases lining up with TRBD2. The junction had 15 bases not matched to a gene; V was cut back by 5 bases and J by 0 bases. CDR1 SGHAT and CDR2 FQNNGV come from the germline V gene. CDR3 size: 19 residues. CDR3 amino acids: CASSHTRGREGLSTDTQYF. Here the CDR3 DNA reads TGTGCCAGCAGCCATACAAGAGGGCGGGAGGGCCTGAGCACAGATACGCAGTATTTT. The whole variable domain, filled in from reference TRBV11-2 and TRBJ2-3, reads EAGVAQSPRYKIIEKRQSVAFWCNPISGHATLYWYQQILGQGPKLLIQFQNNGVVDDSQLPKDRFSAERLKGVDSTLKIQPAKLEDSAVYLCASSHTRGREGLSTDTQYFGPGTRLTVL.

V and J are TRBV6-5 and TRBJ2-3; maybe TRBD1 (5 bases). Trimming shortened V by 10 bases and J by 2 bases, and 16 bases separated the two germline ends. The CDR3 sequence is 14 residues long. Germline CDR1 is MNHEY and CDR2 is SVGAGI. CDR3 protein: CATKGPLSTDTQYF. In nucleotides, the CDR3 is TGTGCCACCAAGGGGCCCCTATCCACAGATACGCAGTATTTT.

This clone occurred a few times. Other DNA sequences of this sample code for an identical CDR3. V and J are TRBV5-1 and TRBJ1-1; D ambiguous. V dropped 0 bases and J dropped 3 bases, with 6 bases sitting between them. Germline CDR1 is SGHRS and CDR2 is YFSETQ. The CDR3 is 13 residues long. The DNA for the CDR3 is TGCGCCAGCAGCTTGGCAGGCCACACTGAAGCTTTCTTT. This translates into CASSLAGHTEAFF.

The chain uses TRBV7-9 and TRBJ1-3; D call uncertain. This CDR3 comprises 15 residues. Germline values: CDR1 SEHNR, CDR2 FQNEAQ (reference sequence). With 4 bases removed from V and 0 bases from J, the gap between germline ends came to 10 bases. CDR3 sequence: CASSSREFSGNTIYF. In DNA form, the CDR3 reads TGTGCCAGCAGCTCACGGGAGTTCTCTGGAAACACCATATATTTT. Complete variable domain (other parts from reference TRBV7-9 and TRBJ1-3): DTGVSQNPRHKITKRGQNVTFRCDPISEHNRLYWYRQTLGQGPEFLTYFQNEAQLEKSRLLSDRFSAERPKGSFSTLEIQRTEQGDSAMYLCASSSREFSGNTIYFGEGSWLTVV.

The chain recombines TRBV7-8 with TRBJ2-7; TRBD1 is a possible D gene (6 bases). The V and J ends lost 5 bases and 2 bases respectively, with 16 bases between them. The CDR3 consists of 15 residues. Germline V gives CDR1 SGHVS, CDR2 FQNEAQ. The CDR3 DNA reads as TGTGCCAGCAGCCCCTTCCGGGACATTACCTACGAGCAGTACTTC. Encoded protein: CASSPFRDITYEQYF.

The CDR3 region has the DNA TGTGCCAGCAGTTTTACTAGCGGGGGCCCCTCCGAGACCCAGTACTTC. Protein sequence: CASSFTSGGPSETQYF. V is TRBV28 and J is TRBJ2-5; 11 bases agree with TRBD2. V was pared by 3 bases and J by 5 bases, with 8 bases of the junction left unmatched. Germline V gives CDR1 MDHEN, CDR2 SYDVKM. This CDR3 spans 16 amino acids. Variable domain in full (rest from reference TRBV28 and TRBJ2-5): DVKVTQSSRYLVKRTGEKVFLECVQDMDHENMFWYRQDPGLGLRLIYFSYDVKMKEKGDIPEGYSVSREKKERFSLILESASTNQTSMYLCASSFTSGGPSETQYFGPGTRLLVL.

The CDR3, as DNA: TGTGCCAGCAGCTTTATCTTGTTTAGAGCGGGAGGATTCGCCCCCTCCTACGAGCAGTACTTC. Translation: CASSFILFRAGGFAPSYEQYF. This chain links TRBV7-7 with TRBJ2-7; 9 positions agree with TRBD2. The CDR3 is 21 residues long. J was trimmed by 0 bases and V by 3 bases; bases with no gene match: 21. CDR1 is SSHAT, CDR2 FNYEAQ, per germline (reference sequence).

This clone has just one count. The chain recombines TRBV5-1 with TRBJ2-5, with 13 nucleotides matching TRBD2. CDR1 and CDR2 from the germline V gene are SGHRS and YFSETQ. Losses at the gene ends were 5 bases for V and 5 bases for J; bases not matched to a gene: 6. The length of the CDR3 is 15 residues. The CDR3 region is CASSRTSGSGETQYF. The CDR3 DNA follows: TGCGCCAGCAGTCGGACTAGCGGGAGTGGTGAGACCCAGTACTTC. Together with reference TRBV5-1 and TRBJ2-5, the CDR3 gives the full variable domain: KAGVTQTPRYLIKTRGQQVTLSCSPISGHRSVSWYQQTPGQGLQFLFEYFSETQRNKGNFPGRFSGRQFSNSRSEMNVSTLELGDSALYLCASSRTSGSGETQYFGPGTRLLVL.

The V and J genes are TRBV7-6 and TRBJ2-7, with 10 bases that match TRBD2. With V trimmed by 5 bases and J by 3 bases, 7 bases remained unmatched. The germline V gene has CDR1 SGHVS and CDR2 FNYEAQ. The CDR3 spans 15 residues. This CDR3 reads CASSPTGTSDYEQYF. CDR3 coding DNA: TGTGCCAGCAGCCCGACCGGGACTAGCGACTACGAGCAGTACTTC.

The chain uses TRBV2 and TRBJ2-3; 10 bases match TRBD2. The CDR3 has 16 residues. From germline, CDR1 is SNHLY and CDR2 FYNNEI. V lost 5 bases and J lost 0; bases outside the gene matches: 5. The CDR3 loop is CASSQLAGLSTDTQYF. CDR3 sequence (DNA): TGTGCCAGCAGTCAACTAGCGGGGTTAAGCACAGATACGCAGTATTTT.

The CDR3 reads CASSLDGGRYNEQFF. As DNA, the CDR3 is TGTGCCAGCAGCTTAGATGGGGGCCGATACAATGAGCAGTTCTTC. The V and J genes are TRBV7-6 and TRBJ2-1, with D possibly TRBD1 on 6 matching bases. CDR1 is SGHVS, CDR2 FNYEAQ, per germline. V gave up 1 base and J gave up 4 bases, with 11 bases separating them. This CDR3 region has 15 residues.